The 11 T cell receptor beta chains listed next were all sequenced from one sample in a study of cytomegalovirus exposure and HLA in healthy donors. PCR amplification relied on 60 Vbeta primers (plus 13 Jbeta primers). TCRdb's copy holds only in-frame clones and misses some; the assay was immunoSEQ multiplex PCR. The sample has roughly 200,000 clones, roughly 90% seen once. Sequenced sample: PBMCs. The receptors derive from a woman between 18 and 30 years old in good health and CMV-seronegative.

V gene TRBV19 combines with J gene TRBJ2-7; no clear D. CDR3 length: 16 residues. The ends were cut back, 5 bases at V and 4 bases at J, with 21 bases in the middle. The V gene's germline CDR1 is LNHDA and CDR2 SQIVND (reference sequence). The CDR3 nucleotides read TGTGCCAGTAGTCTTAACCCCGATTTGGCTTCGTACGAGCAGTACTTC. Translating gives CASSLNPDLASYEQYF.

With respect to this clone: Sequence at one end of the junction differs from germline and may be a read error. V and J are TRBV19 and TRBJ1-5, with 7 bases matching TRBD1. The length of the CDR3 is 15 residues. Germline V CDR1 and CDR2: LNHDA, SQIVND (reference sequence). CDR3 region: CASSRARGPNQPQHF. CDR3 in DNA: TGTGCCAGCAGTAGGGCGAGGGGGCCCAATCAGCCCCAGCATTTT.

The gene calls are TRBV6-4 and TRBJ2-5, with TRBD2 matching 10 bases. V was clipped by 3 bases and J by 2 bases; unmatched bases: 3. CDR1 and CDR2 from the germline V gene are MRHNA and SNTAGT. CDR3 length: 15 amino acids. The CDR3 DNA is TGTGCCAGCAGTGATGGACTAGCGGAACAAGAGACCCAGTACTTC. This encodes CASSDGLAEQETQYF.

V is TRBV7-3 and J is TRBJ2-1; TRBD2 agrees at 7 bases. This CDR3 region has 15 residues. The germline V gene encodes CDR1 SGHTA and CDR2 FQGTGA. J was trimmed by 5 bases and V by 4 bases; bases with no gene match: 8. Here the CDR3 reads CASSSPGLKDNEQFF. CDR3 sequence (DNA): TGTGCCAGCAGCTCACCGGGACTAAAGGACAATGAGCAGTTCTTC.

The chain carries TRBV5-1 and TRBJ1-3; D ambiguous. Germline assignment: CDR1 SGHRS and CDR2 YFSETQ. Trimming left V 3 bases short and J 2 bases short, with 9 bases between. The CDR3 length is 14 residues. CDR3 region: CASSSRVPGNTIYF. In nucleotides, the CDR3 is TGCGCCAGCAGCTCCCGAGTGCCTGGAAACACCATATATTTT.

This clone was counted between two and nine times. The V and J genes are TRBV2 and TRBJ1-1; 8 bases align to TRBD1. This CDR3 region has 14 residues. Trimming took 7 bases from V and 5 from J; bases not matched to a gene: 9. The germline V gene encodes CDR1 SNHLY and CDR2 FYNNEI. The CDR3: CASILGQGRTEAFF. CDR3 sequence (DNA): TGTGCCAGCATCCTAGGACAGGGTCGGACTGAAGCTTTCTTT.

This chain connects TRBV7-9 to TRBJ2-7; 7 nucleotides match TRBD2. The germline V gene encodes CDR1 SEHNR and CDR2 FQNEAQ (reference sequence). J lost 0 bases, V lost 2 bases, and 4 bases had no gene match. This CDR3 region has 15 residues. The CDR3 sequence is CASSLIGGSSYEQYF. The CDR3 nucleotides are TGTGCCAGCAGCTTAATTGGCGGGAGCTCCTACGAGCAGTACTTC.

The chain employs TRBV27 and TRBJ1-5; 7 bases line up with TRBD1. CDR1 MNHEY and CDR2 SMNVEV come from the germline V gene (reference sequence). This CDR3 has 15 amino acids. The J segment lost 4 bases and the V segment lost 3 bases, leaving 6 bases of the junction unmatched. The CDR3 DNA reads as TGTGCCAGCAGTTTTGTGACAGGGAAGAATCAGCCCCAGCATTTT. This encodes CASSFVTGKNQPQHF.

This rearrangement joins TRBV7-9 to TRBJ2-7, with a possible D match to TRBD1 (5 bases). Germline CDR1 and CDR2: SEHNR and FQNEAQ (reference sequence). The CDR3 totals 15 residues. Trimming stripped 0 bases from V and 6 bases from J, with 15 bases between. CDR3 in DNA: TGTGCCAGCAGCTTAGCAGGGATTAGCAGGGTCGAGCAGTACTTC. This sequence encodes CASSLAGISRVEQYF.

The CDR3 DNA reads TGTGCCACCAGCCAACAGGCATATAGCAATCAGCCCCAGCATTTT. Protein sequence: CATSQQAYSNQPQHF. The chain has TRBV15 and TRBJ1-5; D possibly corresponds to TRBD1 (5 bases). With 5 bases removed from V and 0 bases from J, the gap between germline ends came to 11 bases. The CDR3 covers 15 residues. The V gene's germline CDR1 is LNHNV and CDR2 YYDKDF (reference sequence).

This rearrangement joins TRBV6-5 to TRBJ2-3, with D possibly matching TRBD1 (5 bases). The CDR3 is 11 amino acids. V was pared by 9 bases and J by 9 bases, with 13 bases between. Germline CDR1 MNHEY, CDR2 SVGAGI. In nucleotides, the CDR3 is TGTGCCAGTCGTTCAGGGTTCACGCAGTATTTT. It translates to CASRSGFTQYF.